This is a list of T cell receptor beta chains from one sample in a study of shared clonotypes between healthy human individuals. Assay: immunoSEQ multiplex PCR; the TCRdb copy retains only in-frame clones and omits some. The table shows just over 2,000,000 clones, with just under 95% occurring only once. Material: naive CD8+ T cells sorted from blood. The receptor set was obtained from a man between 18 and 29 years old in good health. The CDR3 runs from the conserved cysteine through the conserved F or W. The order of the fields is V gene, D gene, J gene, clone size, CDR3 DNA, CDR3 protein. The D gene is left open where the match is weak. Part of the rows lack a size; the others show once, few, many or a class for expanded clones.

TRBV7-3	-	TRBJ2-2	-	TGTGCCAGCAGGTTACTCCCCCTCTCCACCGGGGAGCTGTTTTTT	CASRLLPLSTGELFF
TRBV29-1	-	TRBJ2-3	-	TGCAGCGTTGAAGCGGAGGGGGAACCCGTGTTTTCTAGCACAGATACGCAGTATTTT	CSVEAEGEPVFSSTDTQYF
TRBV4-2	-	TRBJ2-2	-	TGTGCCAGCAGCCAAAAGGGGCCTGATTTATTTATGGCCGGGGAGCTGTTTTTT	CASSQKGPDLFMAGELFF
TRBV6-1	TRBD1	TRBJ2-3	-	TGTGCCAGCAGTGAACCCAGGGGGCCTTTAGATACGCAGTATTTT	CASSEPRGPLDTQYF
TRBV9	-	TRBJ1-2	once	TGTGCCAGCAGCCCCTGGGGGGGGGCCACCTATGGCTACACCTTC	CASSPWGGATYGYTF
TRBV2	-	TRBJ1-3	-	TGTGCCAGCAGTGAAGCGACAGTCTCTGGAAACACCATATATTTT	CASSEATVSGNTIYF
TRBV4-1	-	TRBJ2-7	-	TGCGCCAGCAGCCAAGAATCAGGGCTGAACGAGCAGTACTTC	CASSQESGLNEQYF
TRBV2	-	TRBJ1-2	-	TGTGCCAGCAGTGGGCAAGGGCGGTATGGCTACACCTTC	CASSGQGRYGYTF
TRBV30	TRBD1	TRBJ2-7	-	TGTGCCTGGAGTGCAAACGGACAGGGATGGACCTACGAGCAGTACTTC	CAWSANGQGWTYEQYF
TRBV5-6	-	TRBJ2-2	-	TGTGCCAGCAGCTTTACGACAGGCGGGGAGCTGTTTTTT	CASSFTTGGELFF
TRBV9	-	TRBJ1-1	-	TGTGCCAGCAGCGTCTCAGGGGTGGGGCGCACTGAAGCTTTCTTT	CASSVSGVGRTEAFF
TRBV28	TRBD1	TRBJ1-5	-	TGTGCCATAACAGGGGGAAATCAGCCCCAGCATTTT	CAITGGNQPQHF
TRBV7-6	TRBD1	TRBJ2-1	-	TGTGCCAGCAGCTTAGTTGCAGGGGGCAGTGAGCAGTTCTTC	CASSLVAGGSEQFF
TRBV18	TRBD1	TRBJ2-1	-	TGTGCCAGCTCACCAGAATACAGGGGATCCTACAATGAGCAGTTCTTC	CASSPEYRGSYNEQFF